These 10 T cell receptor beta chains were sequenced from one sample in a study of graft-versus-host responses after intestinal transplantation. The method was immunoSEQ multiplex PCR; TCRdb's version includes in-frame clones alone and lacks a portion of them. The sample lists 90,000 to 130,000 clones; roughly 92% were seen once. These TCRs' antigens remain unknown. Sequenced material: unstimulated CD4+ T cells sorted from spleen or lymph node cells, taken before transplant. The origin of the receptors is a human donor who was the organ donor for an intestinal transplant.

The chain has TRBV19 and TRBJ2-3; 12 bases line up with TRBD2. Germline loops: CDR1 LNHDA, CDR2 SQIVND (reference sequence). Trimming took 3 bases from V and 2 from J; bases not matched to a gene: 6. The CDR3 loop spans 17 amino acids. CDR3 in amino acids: CASSMTSGRIATDTQYF. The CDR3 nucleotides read TGTGCCAGTAGTATGACTAGCGGGAGAATAGCCACAGATACGCAGTATTTT.

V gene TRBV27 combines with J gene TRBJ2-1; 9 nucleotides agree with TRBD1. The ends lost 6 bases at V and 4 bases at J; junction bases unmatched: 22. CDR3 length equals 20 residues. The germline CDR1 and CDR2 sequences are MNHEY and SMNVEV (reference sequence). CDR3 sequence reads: CASSPRGTGMRSLRYNEQFF. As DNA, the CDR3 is TGTGCCAGCAGCCCGCGCGGGACAGGGATGAGGAGTTTAAGGTACAATGAGCAGTTCTTC.

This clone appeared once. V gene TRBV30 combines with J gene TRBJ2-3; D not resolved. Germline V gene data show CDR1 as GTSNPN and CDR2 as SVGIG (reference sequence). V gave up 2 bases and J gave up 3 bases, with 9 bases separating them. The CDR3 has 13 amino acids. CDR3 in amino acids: CAWSPRWTDTQYF. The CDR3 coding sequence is TGTGCCTGGAGTCCGAGGTGGACAGATACGCAGTATTTT.

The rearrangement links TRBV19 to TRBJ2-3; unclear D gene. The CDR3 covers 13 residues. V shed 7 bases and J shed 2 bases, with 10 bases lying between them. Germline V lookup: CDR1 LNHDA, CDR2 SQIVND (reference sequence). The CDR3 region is CASNGQPTDTQYF. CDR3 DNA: TGTGCCAGTAATGGCCAGCCCACAGATACGCAGTATTTT.

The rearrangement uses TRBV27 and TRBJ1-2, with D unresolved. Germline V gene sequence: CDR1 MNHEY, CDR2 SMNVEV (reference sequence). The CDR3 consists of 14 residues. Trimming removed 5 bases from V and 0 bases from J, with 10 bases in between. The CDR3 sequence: CASSALGPNYGYTF. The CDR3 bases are TGTGCCAGCAGTGCGCTTGGTCCTAACTATGGCTACACCTTC.

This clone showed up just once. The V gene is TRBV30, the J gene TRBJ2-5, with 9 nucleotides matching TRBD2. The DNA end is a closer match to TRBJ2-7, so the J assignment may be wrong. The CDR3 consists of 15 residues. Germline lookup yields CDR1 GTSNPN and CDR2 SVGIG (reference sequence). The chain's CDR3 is CAWSAGAGGAGEQYF. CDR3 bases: TGTGCCTGGAGTGCCGGGGCGGGAGGGGCCGGCGAGCAGTACTTC.

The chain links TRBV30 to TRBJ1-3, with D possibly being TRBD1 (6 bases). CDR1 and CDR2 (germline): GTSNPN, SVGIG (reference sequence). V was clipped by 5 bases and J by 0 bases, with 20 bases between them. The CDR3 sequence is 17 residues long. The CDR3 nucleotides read TGTGCCTGGCAAAACGCGCAGGGGCTCAACTCTGGAAACACCATATATTTT. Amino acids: CAWQNAQGLNSGNTIYF.

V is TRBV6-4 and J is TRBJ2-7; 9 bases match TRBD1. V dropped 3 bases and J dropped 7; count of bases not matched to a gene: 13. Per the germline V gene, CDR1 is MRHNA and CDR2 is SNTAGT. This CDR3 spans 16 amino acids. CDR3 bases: TGTGCCAGCAGTGATTCGGGACAGGGATGGGCTTGTGAGCAGTACTTC. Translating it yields CASSDSGQGWACEQYF.

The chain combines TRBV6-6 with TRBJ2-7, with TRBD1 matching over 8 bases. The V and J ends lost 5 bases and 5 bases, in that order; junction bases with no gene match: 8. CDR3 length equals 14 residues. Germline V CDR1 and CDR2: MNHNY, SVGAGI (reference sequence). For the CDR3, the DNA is TGTGCCAGCAGTCGCAGGACAGGGTTTCACGAGCAGTACTTC. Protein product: CASSRRTGFHEQYF.

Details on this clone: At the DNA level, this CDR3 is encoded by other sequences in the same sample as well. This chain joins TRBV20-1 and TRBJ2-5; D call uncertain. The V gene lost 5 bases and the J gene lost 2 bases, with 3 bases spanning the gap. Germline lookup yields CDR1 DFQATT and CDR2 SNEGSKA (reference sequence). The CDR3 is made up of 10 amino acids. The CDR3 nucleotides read TGCAGTGCTCCGCAAGAGACCCAGTACTTC. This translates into CSAPQETQYF.